Sequencing of this TCR beta chain was carried out in a study of tumor-infiltrating lymphocytes in oesophageal squamous cell carcinoma. This clonotype appeared a single time. The V gene's germline CDR1 is SGHTA and CDR2 FQGNSA. This CDR3 spans 15 amino acids. TCRdb reanalysed the PCR reads using MiXCR and keeps one entry per CDR3 protein. The data contain about 11,000 distinct CDR3 sequences, around 50% of them singletons. This sequence originates from a female donor with esophageal squamous cell carcinoma. This chain joins TRBV7-2 and TRBJ1-2; D may be TRBD2 (5 bases). The J call is doubtful: the DNA matches TRBJ2-7 better. Sequencing used esophageal tumor tissue. The DNA for the CDR3 is TGTGCCAGCAGCCGAATGCCGGGGAACTCCTACGAGCAGTACTTC. Encoded protein: CASSRMPGNSYEQYF.